A selection of T cell receptor beta chains follows, all from one sample in a study of blood T cells in healthy people across ages. TCRdb re-derived calls from the 5' RACE reads in MiXCR, one entry per CDR3 protein. Among 1.5 million to 2 million distinct CDR3 sequences, approximately 28% were seen once, and the ten largest hold about 8%. The sequencing input was blood. Every receptor here comes from a woman in her 30s in good health. Each CDR3 is given with its conserved first and last residue. D genes are given only for firm matches. Clone size appears in some rows only: once, few, many, or a class for an expanded clone.

J	V	size	D	DNA	CDR3
TRBJ2-1	TRBV11-2	.	TRBD2	TGTGCCAGCAGCTTAGTTCCCCCCACTAGCGGAAACTACAATGAGCAGTTCTTC	CASSLVPPTSGNYNEQFF
TRBJ1-5	TRBV11-1	few	.	TGTGCCAGCAGCTTCTCCGGGACCAGCGCACCCTATAGCAATCAGCCCCAGCATTTT	CASSFSGTSAPYSNQPQHF
TRBJ1-4	TRBV20-1	few	.	TGCAGTGTCCCGGAGACCGAAAAACTGTTTTTT	CSVPETEKLFF
TRBJ2-6	TRBV12-3/TRBV12-4	.	TRBD2	TGTGCCAGCAGTTTAGAGACTAGCGGGGGCTCTGGGGCCAACGTCCTGACTTTC	CASSLETSGGSGANVLTF
TRBJ2-7	TRBV12-3/TRBV12-4	few	.	TGTGCCAGCTCAGGGGTGGCCTCCTACGAGCAGTACTTC	CASSGVASYEQYF
TRBJ2-7	TRBV7-9	.	.	TGTGCCGGCAGCTCGACAGTTTACGAGCAGTACTTC	CAGSSTVYEQYF
TRBJ1-4	TRBV12-3/TRBV12-4	few	.	TGTGCCAGCAGCCACGGGGTTGAACTGTTTTTT	CASSHGVELFF
TRBJ2-7	TRBV6-2/TRBV6-3	few	.	TGTGCCAGCAGACCCACTGGGCCGTCCGGCGAGCAGTACTTC	CASRPTGPSGEQYF
TRBJ2-5	TRBV18	.	.	TGTGCCAGCTCACTAACCGGGGAAATAAATGAGCAGTACTTC	CASSLTGEINEQYF
TRBJ1-2	TRBV4-1	many	.	TGCGCCAGCAGCCAAGCGGGGGCTGGCTATGGCTACACCTTC	CASSQAGAGYGYTF
TRBJ2-7	TRBV2	.	.	TGTGCCGGCAGGGAAACTCACAGCTCCGAGCAGTACTTC	CAGRETHSSEQYF
TRBJ2-1	TRBV29-1	.	TRBD2	TGCAGCGTAGAGACTAGCGGCTCCTACAATGAGCAGTTCTTC	CSVETSGSYNEQFF
TRBJ2-3	TRBV5-1	few	.	TGCGCCAGCAGGCCGATTGCCCGACGAGGGGTGGCGCAGTATTTT	CASRPIARRGVAQYF
TRBJ2-5	TRBV20-1	.	.	TGCAGTGCGGCGCTTTGGGGGCTACCGAAAGAGACCCAGTACTTC	CSAALWGLPKETQYF
TRBJ2-3	TRBV5-1	many	.	TGCGCCAGCAGCTTGCCGGGCGGCACAGATACGCAGTATTTT	CASSLPGGTDTQYF
TRBJ2-1	TRBV20-1	many	TRBD2	TGCAGTGCTCCCCGGGGTAGCGGGAGGGGCGTGAGGGACAATGAGCAGTTCTTC	CSAPRGSGRGVRDNEQFF
TRBJ2-6	TRBV7-9	.	TRBD1	TGTGCCAGCGGGGACAGTCCCCGCTCTGGGGCCAACGTCCTGACTTTC	CASGDSPRSGANVLTF
TRBJ1-2	TRBV6-5	few	TRBD1	TGTGCCAGCAGTTACCGAGACAGGGGGCAAAATGGCTACACCTTC	CASSYRDRGQNGYTF
TRBJ2-5	TRBV28	.	.	TGTGCCAGCAGTCCGACGGGGGGCCCCCAAGAGACCCAGTACTTC	CASSPTGGPQETQYF
TRBJ1-2	TRBV3-1	.	TRBD1	TGTGCCAGCAGCCATCAGGGGGCGAGCTACACCTTC	CASSHQGASYTF
TRBJ2-5	TRBV28	few	TRBD1	TGTGCCAGCAGATCGTGGACAGGGGGCGAGGAGACCCAGTACTTC	CASRSWTGGEETQYF
TRBJ2-3	TRBV7-9	few	TRBD1	TGTGCCAGCAGCCAGGACAGGTTTGGAGATACGCAGTATTTT	CASSQDRFGDTQYF
TRBJ2-7	TRBV5-1	many	TRBD2	TGCGCCAGCAGCTTCACCCGCCCTAGCGGGAGCTCCTACGAGCAGTACTTC	CASSFTRPSGSSYEQYF
TRBJ2-7	TRBV7-2	few	.	TGTGCCAGCAGCGCCCGAACTAGATACGAGCAGTACTTC	CASSARTRYEQYF
TRBJ2-3	TRBV29-1	few	.	TGCAGCGTTGTTATAGGGGCTAGAACAGATACGCAGTATTTT	CSVVIGARTDTQYF
TRBJ2-7	TRBV29-1	few	.	TGCAGCGTTGCCGACGGGAGCTCCTACAATGAGCAGTACTTC	CSVADGSSYNEQYF
TRBJ2-7	TRBV10-2	.	TRBD2	TGCGCCAGCAGAGATAGCGGGAGGAAGTACGAGCAGTACTTC	CASRDSGRKYEQYF
TRBJ2-3	TRBV7-2	.	TRBD2	TGTTCCAGCAGCGTAGCGGGAACCCTAGATACGCAGTATTTT	CSSSVAGTLDTQYF
TRBJ2-7	TRBV25-1	many	.	TGTGCCAGCAGGGAGGGGACCTACGAGCAGTACTTC	CASREGTYEQYF
TRBJ2-1	TRBV5-5	.	TRBD2	TGTGCCAGCTTCCACGAGTTCGGAGGGAGGGATACAGATACGCAGTTCTTC	CASFHEFGGRDTDTQFF
TRBJ2-5	TRBV18	.	TRBD2	TGTGCCAGCTCACCGGTCCGGGAGGCTGAGACCCAGTACTTC	CASSPVREAETQYF
TRBJ2-5	TRBV7-8	few	TRBD2	TGTGCCAGCAGCTTAGATATCCTAGCGGAAAAAGAGACCCAGTACTTC	CASSLDILAEKETQYF
TRBJ2-3	TRBV19	.	.	TGTGCCAGTAGTATACTCCAGGGGACCACAGATACGCAGTATTTT	CASSILQGTTDTQYF
TRBJ2-7	TRBV29-1	many	.	TGCAGCGTTGCCTGGACGGCCTCCTACGAGCAGTACTTC	CSVAWTASYEQYF